This TCR beta chain comes out of a study of shared clonotypes between healthy human individuals. Data came from immunoSEQ multiplex PCR; TCRdb stores just in-frame clones and leaves some out. Among 2 million to 2.5 million clones listed, 90% to 97% were seen once. The CDR3 is 17 amino acids. Germline V gene data show CDR1 as SEHNR and CDR2 as FQNEAQ (reference sequence). V was pared by 5 bases and J by 0 bases, with 5 bases of the junction left unmatched. The sample was naive CD4+ T cells sorted from blood. The subset: CD45RA+ positively selected. The sequence derives from a man aged 18 to 29 in good health. The V call is TRBV7-9, the J call TRBJ2-6; 9 bases match TRBD1. The CDR3 loop reads CASSPGQGSSGANVLTF. CDR3 coding DNA: TGTGCCAGCAGCCCCGGACAGGGGTCCTCTGGGGCCAACGTCCTGACTTTC.